The next 15 T cell receptor beta chains were all read from a single sample in a study of shared clonotypes between healthy human individuals. Sequencing was performed with immunoSEQ multiplex PCR; in TCRdb, only in-frame clones are kept and a portion is missing. The data show about 1 million clones, more than 60% seen once. The sample taken for sequencing was memory CD4+ T cells sorted from blood. Regarding subset: CD45RA-negative fraction. Every receptor here comes from a man in his late teens or twenties in good health.

V gene TRBV20-1 combines with J gene TRBJ2-7, with unresolved D. The CDR3 is 11 residues long. CDR1 is DFQATT and CDR2 is SNEGSKA in the germline V gene (reference sequence). V lost 3 bases, J lost 2 bases, and 5 bases lay in between. The CDR3 DNA follows: TGCAGTGCTAGTACGGCCTACGAGCAGTACTTC. It encodes CSASTAYEQYF.

This clone has a single count. Other DNA sequences of this sample code for an identical CDR3. The CDR3 sequence is CASLRGGQLYEQYF. CDR3 nucleotide sequence: TGTGCCAGCCTCCGGGGGGGGCAGCTCTACGAGCAGTACTTC. The gene calls are TRBV6-6 and TRBJ2-7, with 8 nucleotides matching TRBD2. Unmatched junction bases numbered 9, after V lost 8 bases and J lost 3 bases. Germline V CDR1 and CDR2: MNHNY, SVGAGI (reference sequence). The CDR3 runs to 14 residues.

The V and J genes are TRBV12-5 and TRBJ1-4; the D is unclear. This CDR3 contains 14 residues. With 2 bases removed from V and 3 bases from J, the gap between germline ends came to 7 bases. Germline CDR1 reads LGHNT; CDR2 reads FRNRAP. CDR3 protein: CASGLNGANEKLFF. CDR3 in DNA: TGTGCTAGTGGTTTGAACGGGGCTAATGAAAAACTGTTTTTT.

As for this clone: Other DNA sequences in the sample encode the same CDR3. The V call is TRBV27, the J call TRBJ2-6; D not resolved. V was shortened by 3 bases and J by 4 bases, with 7 bases between the two germline ends. This CDR3 region has 14 residues. The germline V gene encodes CDR1 MNHEY and CDR2 SMNVEV (reference sequence). The CDR3 protein is CASSFSSGANVLTF. The CDR3 nucleotides read TGTGCCAGCAGTTTCAGCTCCGGGGCCAACGTCCTGACTTTC.

A few counts support this clone. V usage is TRBV29-1 and J usage is TRBJ1-2; D is unclear. Trimming took off 0 bases at V and 4 bases at J, with 12 bases between the two ends. CDR3 length: 14 residues. Looked up from germline, CDR1 is SQVTM and CDR2 is ANQGSEA. CDR3 sequence reads: CSVEDQSGFYGYTF. The CDR3 nucleotides are TGCAGCGTTGAAGATCAGTCGGGATTCTATGGCTACACCTTC. Full variable domain (remainder filled in from reference TRBV29-1 and TRBJ1-2): SAVISQKPSRDICQRGTSLTIQCQVDSQVTMMFWYRQQPGQSLTLIATANQGSEATYESGFVIDKFPISRPNLTFSTLTVSNMSPEDSSIYLCSVEDQSGFYGYTFGSGTRLTVV.

This clone was counted once. The chain is built from TRBV18 and TRBJ2-7; no firm D call. The CDR3 loop spans 16 amino acids. CDR1 and CDR2 from the germline V gene are KGHSH and LQKENI. V lost 1 base and J 0 bases, leaving 13 bases between the germline ends. The CDR3 region is CASSPLQTISSYEQYF. DNA for the CDR3: TGTGCCAGCTCACCACTCCAGACAATTAGCTCCTACGAGCAGTACTTC.

This clone was seen just once. V is TRBV5-8 and J is TRBJ1-5; 11 nucleotides line up with TRBD1. The CDR3 contains 16 residues. V lost 4 bases and J lost 4; bases outside the gene matches: 7. CDR1 and CDR2 (germline): SGHTS, YDEGEE. The CDR3 sequence is CASSDRGQGVNQPQHF. The CDR3 nucleotides are TGTGCCAGCAGCGACCGGGGACAGGGGGTTAATCAGCCCCAGCATTTT.

V usage is TRBV4-1 and J usage is TRBJ2-1, with 11 bases lining up with TRBD1. J lost 13 bases, V lost 4 bases, and 6 bases had no gene match. Germline loops: CDR1 MGHRA, CDR2 YSYEKL. CDR3 size: 13 residues. CDR3 sequence (DNA): TGCGCCAGCAGCCTCGGAGGACAGGGGGCTCAGTTCTTC. Amino acids: CASSLGGQGAQFF.

CDR3 in DNA: TGCGCCAGCCATCCCTACAGGGGGACTGAAGCTTTCTTT. Amino acid sequence: CASHPYRGTEAFF. The chain employs TRBV10-2 and TRBJ1-1, with TRBD1 matching over 8 bases. Germline-derived CDR1 and CDR2 are WSHSY and SAAADI. The CDR3 sequence is 13 residues long. With 8 bases clipped from V and 5 bases from J, the junction kept 7 bases outside the gene matches.

The rearrangement joins TRBV2 to TRBJ2-3, with 9 bases fitting TRBD2. The CDR3 runs 15 residues. V gave up 7 bases and J gave up 4 bases; unmatched junction bases: 9. Germline V gene data show CDR1 as SNHLY and CDR2 as FYNNEI. The CDR3 DNA reads as TGTGCCAGCATCCTAGCGGGGAATGGTCCAGATACGCAGTATTTT. Its translation: CASILAGNGPDTQYF.

This clone occurred once. V is TRBV4-1 and J is TRBJ2-1, with 12 bases aligning to TRBD2. This CDR3 contains 15 residues. The germline V gene has CDR1 MGHRA and CDR2 YSYEKL. With V trimmed by 4 bases and J by 7 bases, 5 bases remained unmatched. DNA for the CDR3: TGCGCCAGCAGCCTCCTAGGACTAGCGGGAAATGAGCAGTTCTTC. Its protein product is CASSLLGLAGNEQFF.

The chain employs TRBV13 and TRBJ1-1; D is undetermined. CDR3 length: 11 amino acids. The germline V and J ends were trimmed by 5 bases and 7 bases, with 8 bases remaining between them. Germline CDR1 is PRHDT and CDR2 is FYEKMQ (reference sequence). The CDR3 nucleotides are TGTGCCAGCAGCAGGTACGGTGAAGCTTTCTTT. Its protein is CASSRYGEAFF.

The chain carries TRBV5-4 and TRBJ2-5; the D gene is possibly TRBD2 (5 bases). Germline V gives CDR1 SGHNT, CDR2 YYREEE (reference sequence). The CDR3 length is 15 residues. The V end lost 0 bases, the J end lost 2 bases, and 11 bases lay between the germline ends. CDR3 loop: CASSLAGIRQETQYF. The CDR3 DNA reads TGTGCCAGCAGCTTGGCGGGGATCCGACAAGAGACCCAGTACTTC.

This clone showed up just a few times. The chain couples TRBV29-1 to TRBJ1-5; 7 positions match TRBD1. In germline, CDR1 is SQVTM, CDR2 ANQGSEA. The CDR3 runs 15 residues. The J segment lost 4 bases and the V segment lost 4 bases, leaving 10 bases of the junction unmatched. CDR3: CSVAVGTAYNQPQHF. DNA of the CDR3: TGCAGCGTTGCCGTAGGGACAGCGTATAATCAGCCCCAGCATTTT.

This chain connects TRBV9 to TRBJ2-2; D is undetermined. CDR3 length: 14 amino acids. CDR1 is SGDLS, CDR2 YYNGEE, per germline. The V and J ends lost 4 bases and 0 bases respectively, with 7 bases between them. The CDR3 coding sequence is TGTGCCAGCAGCCCGCGGACGAACACCGGGGAGCTGTTTTTT. The encoded protein is CASSPRTNTGELFF.